This TCR beta chain appears in the sequencing data of a study of regulatory T cells in long-lasting Graves disease. The overall study: Less than 3 months of antithyroid drugs had been taken by newly diagnosed Graves' patients. Findings and caveats of the study: New patients shared roughly 960 public clonotypes, and persistent patients shared more, with a few thousand. Persistent-disease Graves' patients showed less TCR diversity than new cases. With persistent disease, TRBV28, TRBJ1-2 and TRBJ2-5 were the favored segments.

Time point reported: newly diagnosed GD, antithyroid drugs for less than 3 months. Extracted PBMC RNA gave rise to the TCR library. This clonotype was counted many times. The antigen remains undetermined. Sequencing libraries for TCR beta were prepared with iRepertoire HTBI primers and Arm-PCR of CDR3 regions. TCRdb re-called the multiplex PCR reads with MiXCR, one entry per CDR3 protein. The table has under 300,000 distinct CDR3 sequences, 20% to 25% seen once. With 0 bases removed from V and 6 bases from J, the gap between germline ends came to 9 bases. The CDR3 loop spans 14 amino acids. CDR1 and CDR2 from the germline V gene are SGHRS and YFSETQ.

The clonotype was recovered from a female donor with Graves disease. The chain links TRBV5-1 to TRBJ1-4; D is unresolved. Sequencing was performed on peripheral blood mononuclear cells (PBMCs), taken at new diagnosis, from a patient treated with antithyroid drugs. CDR3 coding DNA: TGCGCCAGCAGCTTGGATGAGCGGGATGAAAAACTGTTTTTT. Amino acid sequence: CASSLDERDEKLFF.